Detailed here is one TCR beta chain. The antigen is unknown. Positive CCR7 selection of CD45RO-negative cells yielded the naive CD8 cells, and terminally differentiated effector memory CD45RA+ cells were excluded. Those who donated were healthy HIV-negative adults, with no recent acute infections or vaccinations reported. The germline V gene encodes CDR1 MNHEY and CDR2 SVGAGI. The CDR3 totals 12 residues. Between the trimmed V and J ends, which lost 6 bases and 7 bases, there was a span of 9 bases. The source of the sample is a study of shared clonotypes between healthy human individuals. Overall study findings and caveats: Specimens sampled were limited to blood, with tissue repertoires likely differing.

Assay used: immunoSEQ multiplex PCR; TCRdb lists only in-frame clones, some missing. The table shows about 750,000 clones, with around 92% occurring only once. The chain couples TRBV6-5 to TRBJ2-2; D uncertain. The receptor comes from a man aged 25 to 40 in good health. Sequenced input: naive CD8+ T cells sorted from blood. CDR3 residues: CASSLGSGELFF. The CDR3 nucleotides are TGTGCCAGCAGCCTGGGTAGCGGGGAGCTGTTTTTT.